The clone carrying this T cell receptor delta chain was found a few times. The CDR3 sequence is 23 residues long. Trimming took 4 bases from V and 1 from J, leaving 37 bases between them. Germline CDR1 reads TSWWSYY; CDR2 reads QGS. TCRdb reapplied CATT to the reads. The data hold more than 7,000 delta-chain clones, with approximately 22% observed a single time. The entry originates in a study of gamma-delta chains in newborns, infants, children. Study details: Microbial exposure reportedly drives polyclonal innate γδ T cell expansion after birth.

This receptor was identified in a child who was a newborn, infant or young child, either healthy, febrile or measles-vaccinated (not recorded which). The rearrangement links TRDV1 to TRDJ1; tentatively, D is TRDD3 (8 bases). The sample comprised blood. The CDR3 DNA sequence: TGTGCTCTTGGGGGCGGGGATTCCTACCATTTCTGTACTGGGGGCCGCCGCACCGATAAACTCATCTTT. It yields the protein CALGGGDSYHFCTGGRRTDKLIF.